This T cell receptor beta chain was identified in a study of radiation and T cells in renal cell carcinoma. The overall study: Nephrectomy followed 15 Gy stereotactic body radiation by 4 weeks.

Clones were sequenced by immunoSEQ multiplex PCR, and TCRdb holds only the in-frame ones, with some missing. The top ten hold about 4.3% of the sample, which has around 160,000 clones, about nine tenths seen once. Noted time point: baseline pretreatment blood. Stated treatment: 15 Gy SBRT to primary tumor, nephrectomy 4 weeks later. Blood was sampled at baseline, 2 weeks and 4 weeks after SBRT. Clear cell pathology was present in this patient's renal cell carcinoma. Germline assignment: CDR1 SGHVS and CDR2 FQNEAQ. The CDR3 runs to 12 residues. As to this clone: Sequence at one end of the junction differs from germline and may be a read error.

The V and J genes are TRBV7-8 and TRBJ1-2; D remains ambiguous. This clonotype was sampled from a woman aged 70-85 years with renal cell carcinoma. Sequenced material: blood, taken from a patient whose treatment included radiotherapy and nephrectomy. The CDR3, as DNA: TGTGCCAGCAGCCTCGAGTACTACGGCTACACCTTC. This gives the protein CASSLEYYGYTF.